This T cell receptor (beta chain) was identified during a study of cytomegalovirus exposure and HLA in healthy donors. As for the study in general: Clustering assigned about 80% of the roughly 400 genotyped donors to the Caucasian-associated ancestry cluster.

Findings of the study overall: A reported reduction in N-insertions relative to the approximately 670-donor mean was seen in an Asian-associated ancestry cluster in a later analysis. HLA allele associations emerged for 16,951 TCR beta sequences in a later analysis, at 0.05 false discovery rate.

Both 60 Vbeta primers and 13 Jbeta primers went into the PCR. Sequencing was performed with immunoSEQ multiplex PCR; in TCRdb, only in-frame clones are kept and a portion is missing. Of about 140,000 clones in the sample, 70% to 85% are singletons; the top ten hold 1.5% to 2%. Comments on this clone: What it recognizes is unknown.

The TCR comes from a middle-aged woman in good health and CMV-seronegative. The sample consisted of PBMCs.

Here the CDR3 reads CASSWTGPYGYTF. The DNA of the CDR3 is TGTGCCAGCAGCTGGACAGGCCCCTATGGCTACACCTTC. J is TRBJ1-2 and V is TRBV5-4; 7 nucleotides match TRBD1. Germline CDR1 is SGHNT and CDR2 is YYREEE (reference sequence). The length of the CDR3 is 13 residues. The V segment lost 3 bases and the J segment 4 bases; nucleotides outside the gene matches: 3.